This T cell receptor (beta chain) was sequenced for a study of shared clonotypes between healthy human individuals. Study-level findings and limits: Generation probabilities of non-shared clonotypes were lower (relative to those shared by all four donors).

Here immunoSEQ multiplex PCR was the method, and the copy in TCRdb shows in-frame clones only, minus some. The table has 450,000 to 700,000 clones, 95% seen once. The naive CD8 fraction comprised CD45RO-negative cells positively selected for CCR7 and excluded terminally differentiated effector memory CD45RA+ cells. The length of the CDR3 is 19 residues. V lost 0 bases to trimming and J lost 5 bases, with 26 bases between them. CDR1 and CDR2 (germline): SGHRS, YFSETQ. Points on this clone: Its antigen is not identified.

The clonotype comes from a young woman in good health. The sequencing input was naive CD8+ T cells sorted from blood. This rearrangement joins TRBV5-1 to TRBJ1-2, with TRBD1 as a possible D gene (6 bases). The CDR3 spells CASSLGIFFPGTLSYGYTF. The CDR3 nucleotides are TGCGCCAGCAGCTTGGGCATCTTTTTTCCAGGGACACTGTCATATGGCTACACCTTC.